The sequence of this TCR beta chain was determined in a study of cytomegalovirus exposure and HLA in healthy donors. For the study at large: For the roughly 400 genotyped donors, approximately 82% fell within the Caucasian-associated ancestry cluster. Notes on the study in general: Earlier analysis yielded a pattern in which most TCR beta V segments were productive about 90% or about 30% of the time. Compared with the roughly 670-donor mean, an Asian-associated ancestry cluster reportedly had fewer N-insertions, according to a later analysis. HLA alleles were associated with around 17,000 TCR beta sequences in a later analysis at 0.05 false discovery rate.

As to this clone: Its antigen is as yet unknown.

Unmatched junction bases numbered 4, after V lost 3 bases and J lost 6 bases. The germline V gene encodes CDR1 LGHNA and CDR2 YSLEER. The CDR3 totals 14 residues. In the PCR, 60 Vbeta and 13 Jbeta primers were used. Generated by immunoSEQ multiplex PCR, the TCRdb table keeps only in-frame clones and is missing some. The data show about 200,000 clones, 75% to 80% seen once. Sample: PBMCs. The chain couples TRBV4-3 to TRBJ2-5, with 10 bases identical to TRBD1. The receptor was isolated from a male donor in good health and CMV-seronegative. CDR3 bases: TGCGCCAGCAGCCAGGGGACAGGGGCCCAGACCCAGTACTTC. Translating it yields CASSQGTGAQTQYF.